This T cell receptor (beta chain) was captured by sequencing in a study of glioma-infiltrating T cells. Germline-derived CDR1 and CDR2 are SEHNR and FQNEAQ (reference sequence). This CDR3 spans 14 amino acids. The trim removed 1 base at V and 4 bases at J, leaving 3 bases unmatched. The iRepertoire nested amplicon-rescue multiplex PCR amplified TCR alpha and beta CDR3s from RNA. Tissue mRNA or PBMC total RNA, about 85-400 ng, went into one-step reverse transcription and amplification. TCRdb independently ran MiXCR on the multiplex PCR reads; one entry per CDR3 protein. The sample gives under 200,000 distinct CDR3 sequences, more than 25% of which show up once; 20% to 25% is in the top ten. This clonotype came up many times.

The rearrangement uses TRBV7-9 and TRBJ1-2, with TRBD1 matching over 7 bases. Sequenced material: glioma tissue, nonneoplastic brain tissue, or PBMCs (not recorded which). This clonotype was sampled from a human donor with low-grade glioma or glioblastoma, undergoing nonglioma brain surgery, or in good health (not recorded which). CDR3: CASSLGQGTYGYTF. The CDR3 DNA reads as TGTGCCAGCAGCTTAGGACAGGGAACCTATGGCTACACCTTC.